The present T cell receptor beta chain was sequenced within a study of tumor-infiltrating lymphocytes in primary liver carcinoma. For the study at large: Tumors, staged T1-T3 N0M0, spanned roughly 4 to 10 cm. Samples yielded about 3.65 to 7.13 million productive TCRbeta reads, similar across tissue types. Study outcomes and limitations: Tumors had a significantly higher top-250-clone fraction than blood (p = 0.039). Among the pair types, tumor region pairs showed more overlap than tumor-adjacent and tumor-blood pairs.

The input was about 500 ng total RNA; TCR beta cDNA was made from it with a constant-region primer. Libraries for TCR beta were built through three nested multiplex PCR rounds, which together made up a slightly modified ARM-PCR procedure. TRBV1-TRBV30 forward primers and a C-beta reverse primer were used in the first two PCR rounds, which each ran for about 10 cycles. Each CDR3 protein gets one entry after TCRdb re-called the multiplex PCR reads with MiXCR. The sample carries 100,000 or so distinct CDR3 sequences, 80% to 85% recorded once. The approximately 20-31 mg bulk tissue piece was not sorted before simultaneous RNA and DNA extraction. This clonotype was recorded only once. The antigen remains undetermined. The junction shows a germline mismatch at one end, possibly a read error. CDR3 size: 16 residues. CDR1 is MGHRA and CDR2 is YSYEKL in the germline V gene.

This chain links TRBV4-1 with TRBJ1-1, with TRBD1 matching over 9 bases. The receptor's source is a man aged 35 to 55 with primary liver carcinoma and hepatitis B virus infection. Material for sequencing was liver tumor tissue from sampling region 3. The subset was: tumor region T3, left-lateral pole. The CDR3 loop is CASRLGTGTLNTEAFF. The CDR3 bases are TGCGCCAGCAGACTCGGGACAGGGACCCTGAACACTGAAGCTTTCTTC.